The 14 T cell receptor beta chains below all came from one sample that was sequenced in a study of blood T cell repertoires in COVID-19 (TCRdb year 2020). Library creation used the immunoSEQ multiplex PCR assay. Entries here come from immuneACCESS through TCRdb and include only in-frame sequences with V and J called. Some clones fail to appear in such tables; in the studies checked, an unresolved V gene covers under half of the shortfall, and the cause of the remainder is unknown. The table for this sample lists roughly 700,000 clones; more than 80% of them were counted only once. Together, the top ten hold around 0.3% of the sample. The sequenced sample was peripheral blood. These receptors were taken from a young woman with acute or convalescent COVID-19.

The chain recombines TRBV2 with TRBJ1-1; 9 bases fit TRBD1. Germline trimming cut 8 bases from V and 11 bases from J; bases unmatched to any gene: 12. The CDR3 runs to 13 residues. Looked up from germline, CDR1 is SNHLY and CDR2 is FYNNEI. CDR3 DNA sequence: TGTGCCAGCGGGGACAGGGCCCAGCCGGGGGCTTTCTTT. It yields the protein CASGDRAQPGAFF.

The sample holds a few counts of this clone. This chain's CDR3 is CASSELSGGRSGEAFF. The CDR3 DNA sequence: TGTGCCAGCAGTGAATTATCGGGAGGAAGGTCGGGGGAAGCTTTCTTT. V is TRBV25-1 and J is TRBJ1-1; D gene ambiguous. The CDR3 runs to 16 residues. Between the trimmed V and J ends, which lost 1 base and 8 bases, there was a span of 20 bases. From germline, CDR1 is MGHDK and CDR2 SYGVNS.

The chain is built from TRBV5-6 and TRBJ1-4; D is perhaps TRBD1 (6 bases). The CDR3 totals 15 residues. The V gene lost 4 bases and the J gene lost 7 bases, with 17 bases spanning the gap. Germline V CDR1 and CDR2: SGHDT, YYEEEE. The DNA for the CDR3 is TGTGCCAGCAGCCCCCTGACAGGAGGCGGTGAAAAACTGTTTTTT. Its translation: CASSPLTGGGEKLFF.

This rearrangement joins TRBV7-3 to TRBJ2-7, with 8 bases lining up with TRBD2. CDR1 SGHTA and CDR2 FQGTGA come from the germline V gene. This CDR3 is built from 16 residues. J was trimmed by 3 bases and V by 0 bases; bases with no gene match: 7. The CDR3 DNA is TGTGCCAGCAGCTTAACCGGCGGGGGGACAAACTACGAGCAGTACTTC. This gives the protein CASSLTGGGTNYEQYF. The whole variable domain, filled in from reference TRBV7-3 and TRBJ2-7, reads GAGVSQTPSNKVTEKGKYVELRCDPISGHTALYWYRQSLGQGPEFLIYFQGTGAADDSGLPNDRFFAVRPEGSVSTLKIQRTERGDSAVYLCASSLTGGGTNYEQYFGPGTRLTVT.

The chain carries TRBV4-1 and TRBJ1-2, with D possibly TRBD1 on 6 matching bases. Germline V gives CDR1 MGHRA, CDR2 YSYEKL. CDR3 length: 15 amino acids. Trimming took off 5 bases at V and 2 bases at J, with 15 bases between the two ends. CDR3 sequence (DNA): TGCGCCAGCAGCGGGGGTGGGGGGGCCAACTATGGCTACACCTTC. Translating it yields CASSGGGGANYGYTF.

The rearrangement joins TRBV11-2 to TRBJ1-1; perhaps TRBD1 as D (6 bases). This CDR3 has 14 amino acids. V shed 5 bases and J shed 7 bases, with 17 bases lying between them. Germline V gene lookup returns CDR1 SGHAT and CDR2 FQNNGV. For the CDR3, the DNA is TGTGCCAGCAGCCCCACTACAGGGAATGATGAAGCTTTCTTT. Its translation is CASSPTTGNDEAFF. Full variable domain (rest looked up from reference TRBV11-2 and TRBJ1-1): EAGVAQSPRYKIIEKRQSVAFWCNPISGHATLYWYQQILGQGPKLLIQFQNNGVVDDSQLPKDRFSAERLKGVDSTLKIQPAKLEDSAVYLCASSPTTGNDEAFFGQGTRLTVV.

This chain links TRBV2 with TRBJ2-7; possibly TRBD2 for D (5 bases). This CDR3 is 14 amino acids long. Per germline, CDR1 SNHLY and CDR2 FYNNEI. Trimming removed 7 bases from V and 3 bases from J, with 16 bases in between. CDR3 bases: TGTGCCAGCATTACGGCCCTGGGGAGCTACGAGCAGTACTTC. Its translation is CASITALGSYEQYF.

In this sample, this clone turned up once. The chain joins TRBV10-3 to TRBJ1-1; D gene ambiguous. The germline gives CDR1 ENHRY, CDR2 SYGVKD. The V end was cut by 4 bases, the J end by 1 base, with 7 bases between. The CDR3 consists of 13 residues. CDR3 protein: CAISGHENTEAFF. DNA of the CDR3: TGTGCCATCAGTGGACACGAGAACACTGAAGCTTTCTTT.

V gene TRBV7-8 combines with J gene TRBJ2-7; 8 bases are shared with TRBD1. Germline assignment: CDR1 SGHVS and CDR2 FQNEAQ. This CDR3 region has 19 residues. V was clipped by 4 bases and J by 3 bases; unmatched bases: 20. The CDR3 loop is CASSSPPLQTRTGSYEQYF. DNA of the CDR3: TGTGCCAGCAGCTCCCCCCCACTTCAAACCAGGACAGGGAGCTACGAGCAGTACTTC.

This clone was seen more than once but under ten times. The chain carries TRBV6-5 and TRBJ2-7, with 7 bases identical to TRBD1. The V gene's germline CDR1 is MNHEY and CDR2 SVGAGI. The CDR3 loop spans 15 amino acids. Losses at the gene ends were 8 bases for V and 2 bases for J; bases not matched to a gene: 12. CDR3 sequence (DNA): TGTGCCAGCGACGCTCCGGGACAGATTGCCTACGAGCAGTACTTC. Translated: CASDAPGQIAYEQYF.

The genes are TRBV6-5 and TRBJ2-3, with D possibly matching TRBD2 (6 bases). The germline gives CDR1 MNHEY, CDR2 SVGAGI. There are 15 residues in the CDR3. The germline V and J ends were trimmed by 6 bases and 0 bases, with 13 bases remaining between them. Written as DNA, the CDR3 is TGTGCCAGCAGGGGGGACTGGACTAGCACAGATACGCAGTATTTT. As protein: CASRGDWTSTDTQYF.

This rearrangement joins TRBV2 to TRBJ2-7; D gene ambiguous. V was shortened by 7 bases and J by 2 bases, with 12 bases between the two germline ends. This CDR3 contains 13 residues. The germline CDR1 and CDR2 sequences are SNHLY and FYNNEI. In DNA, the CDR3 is TGTGCCAGCACGCGGCAGATGACCTACGAGCAGTACTTC. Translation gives CASTRQMTYEQYF.

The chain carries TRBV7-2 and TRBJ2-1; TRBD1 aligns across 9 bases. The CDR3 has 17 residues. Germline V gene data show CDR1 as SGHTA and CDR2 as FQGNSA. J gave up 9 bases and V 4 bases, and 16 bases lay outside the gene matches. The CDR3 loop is CASSSQGQGILLREQFF. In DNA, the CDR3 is TGTGCCAGCAGCTCCCAAGGACAGGGGATCTTATTGCGTGAGCAGTTCTTC.

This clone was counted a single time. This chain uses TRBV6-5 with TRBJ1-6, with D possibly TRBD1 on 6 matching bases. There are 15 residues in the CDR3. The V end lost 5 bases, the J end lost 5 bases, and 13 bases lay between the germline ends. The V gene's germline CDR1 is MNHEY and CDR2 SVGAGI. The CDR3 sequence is CASSTQGDDNSPLHF. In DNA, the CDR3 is TGTGCCAGCAGTACACAGGGTGATGATAATTCACCCCTCCACTTT.